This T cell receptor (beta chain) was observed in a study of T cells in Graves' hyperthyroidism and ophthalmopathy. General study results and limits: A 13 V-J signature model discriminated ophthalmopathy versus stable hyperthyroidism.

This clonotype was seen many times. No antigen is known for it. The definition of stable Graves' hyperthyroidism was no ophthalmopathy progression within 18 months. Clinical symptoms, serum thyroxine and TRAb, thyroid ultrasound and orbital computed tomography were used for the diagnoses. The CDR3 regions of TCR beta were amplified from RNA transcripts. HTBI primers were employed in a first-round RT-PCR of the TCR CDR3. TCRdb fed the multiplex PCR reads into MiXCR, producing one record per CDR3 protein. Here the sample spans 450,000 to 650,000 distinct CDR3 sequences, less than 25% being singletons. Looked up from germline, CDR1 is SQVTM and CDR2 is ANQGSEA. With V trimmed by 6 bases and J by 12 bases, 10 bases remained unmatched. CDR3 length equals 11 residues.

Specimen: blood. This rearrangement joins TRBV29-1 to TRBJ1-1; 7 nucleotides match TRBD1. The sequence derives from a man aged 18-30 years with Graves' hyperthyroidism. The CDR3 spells CSVEGPRGTFF. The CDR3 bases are TGCAGCGTCGAGGGCCCCAGGGGGACTTTCTTT.